These 20 T cell receptor beta chains were sequenced from one sample in a study of vaccination and CD4 T cells after COVID-19. Antigen specificity for these receptors is unknown. Treatment here: approximately nine-day PBMC culture with coronavirus spike peptide pools or control peptides (ViraFEST assay). Samples of CD4+ T cells were obtained from the unexposed donor before the COVID-19 pandemic (2011-2018). The Oncomine TCR Beta short-read assay was what sequenced the DNA obtained from cultured CD4+ T cells. Investigators isolated genomic DNA from cultured CD4+ T cells. TCRdb itself ran the PCR reads through MiXCR, one entry per CDR3 protein. The sample includes 10,000 or so distinct CDR3 sequences, roughly 30% of them seen just once. The specimen sequenced was CD4+ T cells from blood, cultured in vitro. Every receptor here comes from a human donor in good health.

J is TRBJ1-1 and V is TRBV30, with D uncertain. V shed 2 bases and J shed 5 bases, with 12 bases lying between them. Germline V CDR1 and CDR2: GTSNPN, SVGIG (reference sequence). CDR3 size: 13 residues. This chain's CDR3 is CAWSIMGRTEAFF. In nucleotides, the CDR3 is TGTGCCTGGAGTATCATGGGGAGGACTGAAGCTTTCTTT.

The chain combines TRBV20-1 with TRBJ2-1, with 7 bases aligning to TRBD2. Unmatched junction bases numbered 2, after V lost 1 base and J lost 2 bases. The CDR3 length is 14 residues. Germline-derived CDR1 and CDR2 are DFQATT and SNEGSKA (reference sequence). CDR3 region: CSARATSAYNEQFF. The CDR3 bases are TGCAGTGCTAGAGCTACTAGCGCCTACAATGAGCAGTTCTTC.

This clonotype was seen only a few times. The CDR3 nucleotides read TGTGCCAGCAGTTGGACAGGGGTGGGCACTGAAGCTTTCTTT. This translates into CASSWTGVGTEAFF. V and J are TRBV7-6 and TRBJ1-1; 9 bases are shared with TRBD1. The J segment lost 4 bases and the V segment lost 6 bases, leaving 6 bases of the junction unmatched. The CDR3 is 14 residues long. Germline-derived CDR1 and CDR2 are SGHVS and FNYEAQ.

This clonotype was observed a few times. V and J are TRBV24-1 and TRBJ2-5, with 10 bases aligning to TRBD2. The CDR3 length is 17 residues. V lost 7 bases to trimming and J lost 5 bases; unmatched junction nucleotides: 15. Germline CDR1 KGHDR, CDR2 SFDVKD. The CDR3 here is CATSEKSGRASWETQYF. In DNA, the CDR3 is TGTGCCACCAGCGAGAAAAGCGGGAGGGCCAGTTGGGAGACCCAGTACTTC.

As to this clonotype: The junction and the germline gene differ at one end; a read error may be behind it. The rearrangement links TRBV6-4 to TRBJ1-6; 7 nucleotides agree with TRBD1. Germline V gene data show CDR1 as MRHNA and CDR2 as SNTAGT. CDR3 size: 16 residues. The CDR3 here is CASSPRTGISGSPLRF. The CDR3 nucleotides read TGTGCCAGCAGTCCCCGGACAGGCATTAGCGGATCACCCCTCCGCTTT.

This clonotype was observed a few times. V and J are TRBV19 and TRBJ1-2; D might be TRBD1 (6 bases). Between the trimmed V and J ends, which lost 7 bases and 5 bases, there was a span of 20 bases. The CDR3 consists of 15 residues. CDR1 and CDR2 from the germline V gene are LNHDA and SQIVND (reference sequence). CDR3 protein: CASNGRDTASYGYTF. The CDR3 nucleotides read TGTGCCAGTAATGGGAGGGACACTGCATCATATGGCTACACCTTC.

The rearrangement uses TRBV18 and TRBJ1-6; no clear D. The V end lost 1 base, the J end lost 9 bases, and 7 bases lay between the germline ends. Germline V CDR1 and CDR2: KGHSH, LQKENI. The CDR3 is 13 amino acids. The CDR3 here is CASSPREGSPLHF. The CDR3 nucleotides read TGTGCCAGCTCACCACGTGAAGGTTCACCCCTCCACTTT.

V gene TRBV9 combines with J gene TRBJ1-1; no clear D gene. The CDR3 covers 14 residues. V shed 0 bases and J shed 1 base, with 7 bases lying between them. Germline V gives CDR1 SGDLS, CDR2 YYNGEE. CDR3 sequence reads: CASSVVAGNTEAFF. The CDR3 nucleotides are TGTGCCAGCAGCGTAGTGGCGGGGAACACTGAAGCTTTCTTT.

The table lists this clonotype with a few counts. The rearrangement uses TRBV20-1 and TRBJ1-4; the match to TRBD1 covers 10 bases. Germline CDR1 reads DFQATT; CDR2 reads SNEGSKA (reference sequence). The ends lost 5 bases at V and 13 bases at J; junction bases unmatched: 7. The CDR3 spans 12 residues. CDR3 residues: CSAVGTGVGLFF. CDR3 nucleotide sequence: TGCAGTGCTGTCGGGACAGGGGTAGGACTGTTTTTT.

In this sample, this clonotype turned up a few times. The chain couples TRBV7-3 to TRBJ2-2; D could derive from TRBD1 or TRBD2 (5 bases each). V lost 8 bases to trimming and J lost 4 bases, with 11 bases between them. Germline V gene sequence: CDR1 SGHTA, CDR2 FQGTGA. CDR3 size: 13 residues. The CDR3 reads CASAAGGTGELFF. The CDR3 region has the DNA TGTGCCAGCGCGGCTGGGGGCACCGGGGAGCTGTTTTTT.

V usage is TRBV19 and J usage is TRBJ2-7; 9 bases are shared with TRBD2. The CDR3 has 16 residues. The germline CDR1 and CDR2 sequences are LNHDA and SQIVND (reference sequence). V lost 8 bases, J lost 5 bases, and 16 bases stayed unmatched. CDR3 nucleotides: TGTGCCAGTGGGCCCTTAACCGGGACTAGCCTCCACGAGCAGTACTTC. Translation gives CASGPLTGTSLHEQYF.

This clonotype was counted between two and nine times. This sequence joins TRBV15 and TRBJ2-1; TRBD1 is a possible D gene (5 bases). V was clipped by 4 bases and J by 3 bases, with 13 bases between them. This CDR3 contains 15 residues. The germline V gene has CDR1 LNHNV and CDR2 YYDKDF (reference sequence). In DNA form, the CDR3 reads TGTGCCACCAGCAAGTTACAGGACAACTACAATGAGCAGTTCTTC. It specifies CATSKLQDNYNEQFF.

This clonotype has only one observation. V is TRBV28 and J is TRBJ1-2; possibly TRBD1 for D (5 bases). V was trimmed by 3 bases and J by 6 bases, leaving 14 bases between them. CDR3 length equals 14 residues. Per the germline V gene, CDR1 is MDHEN and CDR2 is SYDVKM. Here the CDR3 reads CASSLGTSEHGYTF. As DNA, the CDR3 is TGTGCCAGCAGTTTGGGGACCTCTGAGCATGGCTACACCTTC.

In its sample, this clonotype was seen a few times. The chain recombines TRBV20-1 with TRBJ2-5; D possibly corresponds to TRBD2 (5 bases). Germline lookup yields CDR1 DFQATT and CDR2 SNEGSKA (reference sequence). V was pared by 1 base and J by 4 bases, with 13 bases between. The CDR3 consists of 14 residues. CDR3 sequence: CSARGRETTETQYF. The CDR3 DNA reads as TGCAGTGCTAGAGGACGGGAAACTACAGAGACCCAGTACTTC.

The CDR3 region is CASSLGGMGQPQHF. The CDR3 DNA reads as TGTGCCAGCAGCTTGGGGGGTATGGGTCAGCCCCAGCATTTT. The chain joins TRBV5-8 to TRBJ1-5; D remains ambiguous. Looked up from germline, CDR1 is SGHTS and CDR2 is YDEGEE. V shed 0 bases and J shed 6 bases, with 10 bases lying between them. This CDR3 is 14 amino acids long.

This clonotype was seen a few times. The rearrangement joins TRBV2 to TRBJ2-7; D unclear. Germline V gene sequence: CDR1 SNHLY, CDR2 FYNNEI. CDR3 length equals 15 residues. V lost 0 bases, J lost 3 bases, and 12 bases lay in between. DNA of the CDR3: TGTGCCAGCAGTGAAGCGGGCCAGCTCAACTACGAGCAGTACTTC. Its translation: CASSEAGQLNYEQYF. The complete variable domain, with remaining parts taken from reference TRBV2 and TRBJ2-7, reads EPEVTQTPSHQVTQMGQEVILRCVPISNHLYFYWYRQILGQKVEFLVSFYNNEISEKSEIFDDQFSVERPDGSNFTLKIRSTKLEDSAMYFCASSEAGQLNYEQYFGPGTRLTVT.

In this sample, this clonotype turned up a few times. The chain is built from TRBV2 and TRBJ2-3, with TRBD2 identical over 10 bases. The length of the CDR3 is 15 residues. CDR1 and CDR2 (germline): SNHLY, FYNNEI. Trimming took 4 bases from V and 0 from J; bases not matched to a gene: 1. The CDR3, as DNA: TGTGCCAGCAGTGGGACTAGCGGTAGCACAGATACGCAGTATTTT. This codes for CASSGTSGSTDTQYF.

The rearrangement joins TRBV28 to TRBJ1-3; 10 nucleotides match TRBD1. V shed 4 bases, J shed 8 bases, and the junction held 14 bases outside the gene matches. Per germline, CDR1 MDHEN and CDR2 SYDVKM. This CDR3 has 17 amino acids. CDR3 in DNA: TGTGCCAGCAGTTCCTGGGGGGGGCGACAGGGGGCTGACACCATATATTTT. It is translated as CASSSWGGRQGADTIYF.

The rearrangement joins TRBV20-1 to TRBJ2-1; D remains unclear. This CDR3 has 10 residues. Germline V gene sequence: CDR1 DFQATT, CDR2 SNEGSKA (reference sequence). Deletions cut 8 bases from V and 6 bases from J, with 8 bases between. The CDR3 region is CSFWGNEQFF. CDR3 nucleotide sequence: TGCAGTTTTTGGGGCAATGAGCAGTTCTTC.

This clonotype was seen more than once but under ten times. This chain uses TRBV7-2 with TRBJ1-1, with 10 bases that match TRBD1. The CDR3 covers 16 residues. The J segment lost 4 bases and the V segment lost 5 bases, leaving 10 bases of the junction unmatched. Per the germline V gene, CDR1 is SGHTA and CDR2 is FQGNSA. The CDR3 DNA is TGTGCCAGCAGCGCCCTGAGGGACAGGGGCTTCACTGAAGCTTTCTTT. This gives the protein CASSALRDRGFTEAFF.